The 15 T cell receptor beta chains below all came from one sample that was sequenced in a study of T cell repertoires in cytomegalovirus infection. Their antigens are not known. TCRdb processed the reads anew with MiXCR; each CDR3 protein has one entry. The sample has hundreds of thousands of distinct CDR3 sequences; 30% to 40% are singletons. The sample here was cultured PBMCs, taken from culture after CMV antigen stimulation. The origin of the receptors is a human donor in good health (CMV status not recorded). Some clones in this sample may be carry-over from other donors' samples.

The genes are TRBV2 and TRBJ1-6; D perhaps matches TRBD1 (5 bases). The CDR3 length is 16 residues. V was trimmed by 5 bases and J by 7 bases, leaving 18 bases between them. Germline values: CDR1 SNHLY, CDR2 FYNNEI. The CDR3 is CASSLRAQGRNSPLHF. The CDR3 DNA reads as TGTGCCAGCAGTTTGAGGGCTCAGGGTAGGAATTCACCCCTCCACTTT.

The chain recombines TRBV29-1 with TRBJ1-1; D gene ambiguous. With 5 bases removed from V and 5 bases from J, the gap between germline ends came to 18 bases. CDR1 SQVTM and CDR2 ANQGSEA come from the germline V gene. This CDR3 has 14 amino acids. In nucleotides, the CDR3 is TGCAGCGTTCTACTTCCAGGCGCAGGTACTGAAGCTTTCTTT. This translates into CSVLLPGAGTEAFF.

This clonotype was counted a few times. The J gene is TRBJ1-2, the V gene TRBV7-6, with a possible D match to TRBD1 (6 bases). The CDR3 has 15 amino acids. From germline, CDR1 is SGHVS and CDR2 FNYEAQ. V was clipped by 4 bases and J by 7 bases, with 19 bases between them. Here the CDR3 reads CASSSIGGLSSGYTF. In nucleotides, the CDR3 is TGTGCCAGCAGCTCCATCGGGGGCCTCTCTAGTGGCTACACCTTC. The full variable domain, in which reference TRBV7-6 and TRBJ1-2 provide the parts outside the CDR3, is GAGVSQSPRYKVTKRGQDVALRCDPISGHVSLYWYRQALGQGPEFLTYFNYEAQQDKSGLPNDRFSAERPEGSISTLTIQRTEQRDSAMYRCASSSIGGLSSGYTFGSGTRLTVV.

This rearrangement joins TRBV6-1 to TRBJ2-3, with D unresolved. The germline V gene has CDR1 MNHNS and CDR2 SASEGT. The CDR3 sequence is 16 residues long. The germline V and J ends were trimmed by 2 bases and 2 bases, with 14 bases remaining between them. In DNA, the CDR3 is TGTGCCAGCAGTGAAAGGTTTTGGTCAAACACAGATACGCAGTATTTT. Translated: CASSERFWSNTDTQYF.

The genes are TRBV7-6 and TRBJ1-3; D is ambiguous. V was clipped by 5 bases and J by 1 base, with 12 bases between them. The V gene's germline CDR1 is SGHVS and CDR2 FNYEAQ. The CDR3 contains 15 residues. In nucleotides, the CDR3 is TGTGCCAGCAGCACCGGGCCCCAATCTGGAAACACCATATATTTT. It encodes CASSTGPQSGNTIYF.

This CDR3 is CASSLGPAAGIVNEQFF. The CDR3 DNA reads TGTGCCAGCAGCTTGGGCCCCGCGGCCGGGATCGTTAATGAGCAGTTCTTC. The rearrangement joins TRBV7-8 to TRBJ2-1; D may be TRBD2 (5 bases). The CDR3 covers 17 residues. The V and J ends lost 3 bases and 7 bases respectively, with 22 bases between them. The V gene's germline CDR1 is SGHVS and CDR2 FQNEAQ.

The table lists this clonotype with a few counts. V and J are TRBV10-3 and TRBJ2-5; TRBD2 matches 7 bases. Germline V gene data show CDR1 as ENHRY and CDR2 as SYGVKD. The V gene end was trimmed by 8 bases and the J gene end by 5 bases; junction bases not matched to a gene: 11. The CDR3 length is 14 residues. The CDR3 region is CAIGRTGEGETQYF. The CDR3 nucleotides read TGTGCCATCGGACGGACGGGGGAGGGGGAGACCCAGTACTTC.

This sequence joins TRBV20-1 and TRBJ1-6; D is uncertain. V gave up 4 bases and J gave up 0 bases, with 16 bases separating them. Germline loops: CDR1 DFQATT, CDR2 SNEGSKA (reference sequence). The CDR3 sequence is 17 residues long. The CDR3 DNA follows: TGCAGTGCTAACTCCCGACCAACGAGCTCCTATAATTCACCCCTCCACTTT. This translates into CSANSRPTSSYNSPLHF.

The chain's CDR3 is CSARSSGADTQYF. Here the CDR3 DNA reads TGCAGTGCTAGGTCTAGCGGGGCAGATACGCAGTATTTT. This chain joins TRBV20-1 and TRBJ2-3, with 9 positions matching TRBD2. Trimming removed 3 bases from V and 4 bases from J; junction bases left unmatched: 2. Germline V lookup: CDR1 DFQATT, CDR2 SNEGSKA (reference sequence). The CDR3 extends over 13 amino acids.

The chain recombines TRBV27 with TRBJ2-3; D not resolved. This CDR3 spans 13 amino acids. The V end lost 4 bases, the J end lost 5 bases, and 10 bases lay between the germline ends. In germline, CDR1 is MNHEY, CDR2 SMNVEV (reference sequence). For the CDR3, the DNA is TGTGCCAGCAGTTCCGGTCATGGAGATACGCAGTATTTT. Translation: CASSSGHGDTQYF.

This clonotype was observed many times. This chain uses TRBV3-1 with TRBJ1-5; D gene ambiguous. V was cut by 4 bases and J by 2 bases, with 6 bases left in between. Germline V gene sequence: CDR1 LGHDT, CDR2 YNNKEL (reference sequence). CDR3 size: 13 residues. The CDR3 sequence: CASSLKGNQPQHF. The CDR3 DNA reads TGTGCCAGCAGCCTTAAGGGCAATCAGCCCCAGCATTTT.

The sample holds a few counts of this clonotype. The V and J genes are TRBV18 and TRBJ2-7; D remains unclear. The CDR3 totals 13 residues. Germline V gene data show CDR1 as KGHSH and CDR2 as LQKENI. V was shortened by 3 bases and J by 6 bases, with 12 bases between the two germline ends. The CDR3 DNA reads TGTGCCAGCTCACCCCCCGCGTCCCCCGAGCAGTACTTC. It is translated as CASSPPASPEQYF.

The genes are TRBV10-3 and TRBJ2-3; TRBD2 matches 8 bases. V lost 3 bases to trimming and J lost 2 bases; unmatched junction nucleotides: 4. The CDR3 sequence is 15 residues long. The germline CDR1 and CDR2 sequences are ENHRY and SYGVKD. The CDR3 DNA reads TGTGCCATCAGTGACGGTGGACTAGCCACAGATACGCAGTATTTT. It yields the protein CAISDGGLATDTQYF.

The chain links TRBV7-9 to TRBJ1-1, with D unresolved. CDR3 length: 13 amino acids. V gave up 11 bases and J gave up 5 bases, with 18 bases separating them. Germline V gene lookup returns CDR1 SEHNR and CDR2 FQNEAQ (reference sequence). The CDR3 coding sequence is TGTGCCCTAGATTCGTCATCCCTGACTGAAGCTTTCTTT. This codes for CALDSSSLTEAFF.

In this sample, this clonotype turned up a few times. The V and J genes are TRBV11-2 and TRBJ1-1; D call uncertain. Trimming removed 5 bases from V and 1 base from J, with 11 bases in between. Germline V gene data show CDR1 as SGHAT and CDR2 as FQNNGV. There are 14 residues in the CDR3. CDR3 residues: CASSPTAGNTEAFF. DNA for the CDR3: TGTGCCAGCAGCCCGACGGCTGGGAACACTGAAGCTTTCTTT.